What follows are 9 T cell receptor beta chains derived from one specimen sequenced in a study of blood T cells in healthy people across ages. Primed by a sample-barcoded 5' primer and a J-beta primer mix, a second PCR proceeded for roughly 6 to 12 cycles. TCRdb reprocessed the 5' RACE reads with MiXCR, giving one entry per CDR3 protein. The sample lists 1.5 million to 2 million distinct CDR3 sequences, about 30% occurring once. Sequencing used blood. These receptor sequences come from a young woman in good health.

This clonotype was recorded many times. V and J are TRBV20-1 and TRBJ2-4; the D is unclear. The V end lost 6 bases, the J end lost 0 bases, and 9 bases lay between the germline ends. The CDR3 spans 13 residues. From germline, CDR1 is DFQATT and CDR2 SNEGSKA (reference sequence). CDR3 DNA: TGCAGTGCCTGGGGTCTAGCCAAAAACATTCAGTACTTC. Translation gives CSAWGLAKNIQYF.

This clonotype has at least ten counts. Mismatch with germline at one junction end may stem from a read error. The gene calls are TRBV4-2 and TRBJ2-1; either TRBD1 or TRBD2 may supply D (5 bases each). The CDR3 runs 16 residues. In germline, CDR1 is LGHNA, CDR2 YNFKEQ. The CDR3 spells CASSQEAGSSYNEQFF. The CDR3 nucleotides read TGCGCCAGCAGCCAAGAGGCAGGGAGCTCCTACAATGAGCAGTTCTTC.

About this clonotype: A much more abundant neighbour one base away suggests this may be a read error. V usage is TRBV7-3 and J usage is TRBJ2-3; 8 nucleotides agree with TRBD1. CDR1 is SGHTA and CDR2 is FQGTGA in the germline V gene. The CDR3 runs 14 residues. J gave up 3 bases and V 5 bases, and 4 bases lay outside the gene matches. The CDR3 sequence is CASSHRTGTDTQYF. Written as DNA, the CDR3 is TGTGCCAGCAGCCATCGGACAGGGACAGATACGCAGTATTTT.

In the case of this clonotype: The junction does not match germline at one end; this may be a read error. The chain links TRBV29-1 to TRBJ2-7; 10 bases are shared with TRBD2. The DNA end favors TRBJ2-5, so the J call may be wrong. Germline V gene data show CDR1 as SQVTM and CDR2 as ANQGSEA. The CDR3 extends over 15 amino acids. As DNA, the CDR3 is TGCAGCGTCAGGGGTAGCGGGAGGATCCAAGGGACCCAGTACTTC. Protein sequence: CSVRGSGRIQGTQYF.

The chain recombines TRBV6-2 or TRBV6-3 with TRBJ2-3; 8 bases line up with TRBD2. Unmatched junction bases numbered 16, after V lost 6 bases and J lost 8 bases. Germline lookup yields CDR1 MNHEY and CDR2 SVGEGT. This CDR3 is 16 amino acids long. CDR3 coding DNA: TGTGCCAGCAGCCCTGATTATAGCGGGGCGAGGGGTACGCAGTATTTT. This translates into CASSPDYSGARGTQYF.

This clonotype was counted between two and nine times. The chain combines TRBV5-1 with TRBJ1-5; D gene uncertain. CDR3 length: 14 amino acids. Germline V lookup: CDR1 SGHRS, CDR2 YFSETQ. V gave up 0 bases and J gave up 6 bases, with 10 bases separating them. The CDR3 DNA is TGCGCCAGCAGCTTGGGGCAGTCGTTTCAGCCCCAGCATTTT. Its protein product is CASSLGQSFQPQHF.

The chain employs TRBV4-3 and TRBJ2-1; 9 bases map to TRBD2. Germline values: CDR1 LGHNA, CDR2 YSLEER. This CDR3 is 14 amino acids long. V lost 0 bases and J lost 10; bases outside the gene matches: 4. The CDR3 nucleotides are TGCGCCAGCAGCCAAGATAAAGGACTAGCGGAGCAGTTCTTC. Amino acid sequence: CASSQDKGLAEQFF.

This sequence joins TRBV6-1 and TRBJ2-2; a possible D gene is TRBD2 (6 bases). The CDR3 consists of 17 residues. CDR1 is MNHNS, CDR2 SASEGT, per germline. V was trimmed by 2 bases and J by 1 base, leaving 14 bases between them. CDR3 DNA: TGTGCCAGCAGTGAATTCGGGCGGGGCAAGAACACCGGGGAGCTGTTTTTT. Its translation: CASSEFGRGKNTGELFF.

V gene TRBV12-3 or TRBV12-4 combines with J gene TRBJ2-4; D possibly matches TRBD1 or TRBD2 (5 bases each). The V gene lost 8 bases and the J gene lost 13 bases, with 24 bases spanning the gap. The CDR3 length is 14 residues. The CDR3 DNA is TGTGCCAGCTCAAGGGGAGAGCTGGCCGATGAGCAGTACTTC. Amino acids: CASSRGELADEQYF.